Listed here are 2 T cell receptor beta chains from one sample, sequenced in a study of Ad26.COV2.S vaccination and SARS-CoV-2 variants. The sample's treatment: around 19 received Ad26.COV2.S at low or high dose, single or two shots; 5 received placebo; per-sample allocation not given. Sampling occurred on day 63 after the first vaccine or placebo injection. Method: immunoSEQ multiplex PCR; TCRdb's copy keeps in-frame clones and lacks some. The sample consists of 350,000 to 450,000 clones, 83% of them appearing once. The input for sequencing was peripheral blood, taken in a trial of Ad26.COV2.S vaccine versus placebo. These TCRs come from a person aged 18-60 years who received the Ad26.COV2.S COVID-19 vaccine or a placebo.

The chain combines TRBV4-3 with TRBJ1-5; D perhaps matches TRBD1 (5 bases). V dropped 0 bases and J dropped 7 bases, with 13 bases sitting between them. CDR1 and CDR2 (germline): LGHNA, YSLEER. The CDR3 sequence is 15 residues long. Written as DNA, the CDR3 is TGCGCCAGCAGCCAAGATCAGGGCTGGGGACAGCCCCAGCATTTT. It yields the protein CASSQDQGWGQPQHF.

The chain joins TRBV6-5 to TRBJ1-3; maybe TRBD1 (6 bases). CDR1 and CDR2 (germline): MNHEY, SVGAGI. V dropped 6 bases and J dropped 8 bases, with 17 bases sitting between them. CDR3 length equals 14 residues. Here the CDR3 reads CASRSRPGGDTIYF. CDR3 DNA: TGTGCCAGCAGATCCCGTCCGGGGGGCGACACCATATATTTT.